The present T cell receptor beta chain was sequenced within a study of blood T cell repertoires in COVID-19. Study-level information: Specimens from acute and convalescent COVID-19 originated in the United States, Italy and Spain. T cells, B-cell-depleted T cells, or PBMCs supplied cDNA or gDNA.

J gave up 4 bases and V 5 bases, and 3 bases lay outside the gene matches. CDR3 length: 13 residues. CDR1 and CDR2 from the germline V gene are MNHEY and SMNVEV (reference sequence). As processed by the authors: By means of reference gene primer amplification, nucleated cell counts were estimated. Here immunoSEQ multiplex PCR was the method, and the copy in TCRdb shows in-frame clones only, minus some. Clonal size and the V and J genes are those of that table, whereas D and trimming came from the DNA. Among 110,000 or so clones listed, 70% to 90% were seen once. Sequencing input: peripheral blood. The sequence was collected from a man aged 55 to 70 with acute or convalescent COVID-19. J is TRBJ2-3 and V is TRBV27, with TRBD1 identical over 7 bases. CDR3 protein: CASSLTGADTQYF. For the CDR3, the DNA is TGTGCCAGCAGTCTCACAGGGGCAGATACGCAGTATTTT.